This note documents a single T cell receptor beta chain sequence. This clone was counted at least ten times. The clone's antigen remains unknown. Nothing much larger sits one base from this clone, and base qualities are not available. No treatment had been received by any patient before thyroid surgery. Using T-cell receptor beta sequencing, the researchers looked back retrospectively at clinical samples from patients, gathered between about 2012 and 2019. The library came from PCR. The sequencing machine was an Illumina HiSeq 4000. The TCR beta-chain CDR3 region of each patient was profiled by high-throughput sequencing. In the authors' own workflow: The researchers built a classifier to tell apart papillary thyroid cancer patients with distant metastasis, based on CDR3 differences among clinicopathological groups. Repertoire diversity was assessed with the Shannon index, and tumor-blood repertoire similarity with the Morisita-Horn index. Clones were called with MiXCR by TCRdb after fastp trimmed the public reads at Q25, and only in-frame beta chains were retained. The V and J calls here are based on TCRdb, not the publication. In this sample the table shows fewer than 100,000 clones, 15% of which occur a single time. The ten largest clones capture 3.6% of the sample.

This entry comes from a study of metastatic and nonmetastatic thyroid tumors (dated by TCRdb to about 2020). Broadly, across the study: For patients with malignant and with benign thyroid disease, the researchers compared repertoires between peripheral blood samples and tumor or nodule tissue samples.

Broader findings and caveats from the paper: In both blood and tumor samples, TCR beta diversity was reported to be significantly higher in malignant tumors than in benign nodules.

The receptor was derived from a female donor with papillary thyroid cancer or a benign thyroid nodule (not recorded which). Some clones in this sample may be carry-over from other donors' samples. Input material: blood.

In nucleotides, the sequence is TGTGCCAGCAGTCTAGGGGGTACACGCGAAAAACTGTTTTTT. This codes for CASSLGGTREKLFF. Rearrangement joined TRBV3-1 to TRBJ1-4; a tentative D call is TRBD1 (6 bases match). The germline V gene (reference sequence) provides CDR1 LGHDT and CDR2 YNNKEL. From cysteine to phenylalanine, the CDR3 is 14 amino acids long. Only the CDR3 portion is preserved as DNA: 42 bases, with reading frame beginning at the first base. The germline ends are 16 bases apart after V is trimmed by 6 bases and J by 8 bases.